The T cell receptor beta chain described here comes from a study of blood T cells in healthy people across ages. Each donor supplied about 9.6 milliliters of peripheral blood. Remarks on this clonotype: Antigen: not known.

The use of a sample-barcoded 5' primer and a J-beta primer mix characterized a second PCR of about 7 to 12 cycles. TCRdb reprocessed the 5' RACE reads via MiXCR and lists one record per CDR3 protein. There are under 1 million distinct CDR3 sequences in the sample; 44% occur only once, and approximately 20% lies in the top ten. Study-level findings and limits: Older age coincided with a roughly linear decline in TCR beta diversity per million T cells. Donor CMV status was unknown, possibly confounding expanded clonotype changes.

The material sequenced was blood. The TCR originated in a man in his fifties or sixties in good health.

CDR3 protein: CASTKTVYEQYF. The CDR3 bases are TGTGCCAGCACCAAGACAGTCTACGAGCAGTACTTC. The J gene is TRBJ2-7, the V gene TRBV6-2 or TRBV6-3, with D tentatively TRBD1 (5 bases). CDR1 MNHEY and CDR2 SVGEGT come from the germline V gene. This CDR3 region has 12 residues. V was trimmed by 7 bases and J by 3 bases, leaving 10 bases between them.